The text below deals with one TCR beta chain. The antigen is undetermined. The sample comes from a study of T cell responses to AZD1222 COVID-19 vaccine. Broader study findings: Among spike-specific TCRs, nearly half reportedly target unmutated variant regions.

V shed 1 base and J 9 bases; nucleotides not matched to a gene: 6. Germline CDR1 MNHEY, CDR2 SVGAGI. The CDR3 length is 15 residues. The table came from immunoSEQ multiplex PCR; TCRdb's copy has only in-frame clones and leaves some out. The repertoire consists of 110,000 to 150,000 clones, with 90% to 95% occurring once and the leading ten covering more than 3.5%. The chain is built from TRBV6-5 and TRBJ2-1; TRBD2 matches at 10 bases. This clonotype was obtained from an adult in good health. This material consisted of peripheral blood, taken on day 0 of AZD1222 vaccination. The CDR3 DNA reads TGTGCCAGCAGTTACTTTAGCGGGAGGAATGGTGAGCAGTTCTTC. This encodes CASSYFSGRNGEQFF.